What follows describes a single T cell receptor beta chain. Original processing notes: Estimation of nucleated cell counts relied on the amplification of reference gene primers. This table comes from immunoSEQ multiplex PCR, and its TCRdb copy is limited to in-frame clones, with some not included. V and J calls plus clone size are reproduced from that table; the DNA served to infer D and trimming. The sample carries some 250,000 clones, around nine tenths recorded once. The data were obtained in a study of blood T cell repertoires in COVID-19. Study-wide background: Some COVID-19 samples were acute and others convalescent; all came from the United States, Italy and Spain. T cells, B-cell-depleted T cells, or PBMCs supplied cDNA or gDNA.

CDR3 length: 13 residues. This receptor was identified in a man aged 30 to 45 with active or convalescent COVID-19. The chain employs TRBV12-1 and TRBJ1-1. TRBV12-1 is a listed pseudogene. The sequenced sample consisted of peripheral blood. The CDR3 loop is CASSFRRNTEAFF. The CDR3 DNA sequence: TGTGCCAGCAGCTTTAGGAGGAACACTGAAGCTTTCTTT.